Shown below are 30 T cell receptor beta chains from a single sample sequenced in a study of T cell repertoires in cytomegalovirus infection. Using its own MiXCR run on the reads, TCRdb lists one record per CDR3 protein. The table has under 200,000 distinct CDR3 sequences, 7.5% to 10% seen once. The sample consisted of PBMCs. The origin of the receptors is a human donor in good health (CMV status not recorded). Some clones in this sample may be carry-over from other donors' samples.

This clonotype was counted many times. The rearrangement uses TRBV6-2 or TRBV6-3 and TRBJ2-5; the match to TRBD2 covers 8 bases. Germline V CDR1 and CDR2: MNHEY, SVGEGT. The CDR3 runs to 15 residues. The V segment lost 7 bases and the J segment 8 bases; nucleotides outside the gene matches: 15. For the CDR3, the DNA is TGTGCCAGCACCGGACTAGCAGGATTAGGGAGAACCCAGTACTTC. Its translation: CASTGLAGLGRTQYF.

V usage is TRBV5-8 and J usage is TRBJ2-2; no definite D call. The CDR3 has 15 amino acids. The germline gives CDR1 SGHTS, CDR2 YDEGEE. V was cut by 4 bases and J by 7 bases, with 17 bases left in between. The CDR3 DNA reads as TGTGCCAGCAGCAAATTTACCAGGCTCGGCGGGGAGCTGTTTTTT. Translated, it gives CASSKFTRLGGELFF.

This clonotype was recorded at least ten times. The V gene is TRBV7-2, the J gene TRBJ2-5; the match to TRBD1 covers 7 bases. The junction had 3 bases not matched to a gene; V was cut back by 0 bases and J by 2 bases. The germline V gene encodes CDR1 SGHTA and CDR2 FQGNSA. The CDR3 totals 15 residues. The CDR3 protein is CASSLAAGGQETQYF. In nucleotides, the CDR3 is TGTGCCAGCAGCTTAGCGGCAGGGGGACAAGAGACCCAGTACTTC. The whole variable domain, remainder taken from reference TRBV7-2 and TRBJ2-5, is GAGVSQSPSNKVTEKGKDVELRCDPISGHTALYWYRQSLGQGLEFLIYFQGNSAPDKSGLPSDRFSAERTGGSVSTLTIQRTQQEDSAVYLCASSLAAGGQETQYFGPGTRLLVL.

The rearrangement uses TRBV2 and TRBJ2-3; D may be TRBD2 (6 bases). The germline V gene has CDR1 SNHLY and CDR2 FYNNEI. The CDR3 has 14 amino acids. V dropped 7 bases and J dropped 3 bases, with 14 bases sitting between them. DNA of the CDR3: TGTGCCAGCACGGTCGGGGCGGGAACAGATACGCAGTATTTT. It yields the protein CASTVGAGTDTQYF.

V usage is TRBV20-1 and J usage is TRBJ1-1; D remains unclear. Trimming pared 0 bases from V and 1 base from J, leaving 9 bases between. There are 14 residues in the CDR3. In germline, CDR1 is DFQATT, CDR2 SNEGSKA (reference sequence). The CDR3 sequence is CSAREVSGNTEAFF. The CDR3 nucleotides read TGCAGTGCTAGAGAGGTTTCAGGGAACACTGAAGCTTTCTTT.

This clonotype has at least ten counts. This chain joins TRBV7-8 and TRBJ2-5; the D gene is possibly TRBD2 (5 bases). In germline, CDR1 is SGHVS, CDR2 FQNEAQ. CDR3 length: 13 residues. V lost 7 bases to trimming and J lost 4 bases, with 13 bases between them. CDR3 bases: TGTGCCAGCACCCGGGGTGGCACAGAGACCCAGTACTTC. It yields the protein CASTRGGTETQYF. Filled out from reference TRBV7-8 and TRBJ2-5, the complete variable domain reads GAGVSQSPRYKVAKRGQDVALRCDPISGHVSLFWYQQALGQGPEFLTYFQNEAQLDKSGLPSDRFFAERPEGSVSTLKIQRTQQEDSAVYLCASTRGGTETQYFGPGTRLLVL.

This clonotype came up many times. The J gene is TRBJ1-2, the V gene TRBV7-8; no definite D call. The V and J ends lost 5 bases and 8 bases respectively, with 24 bases between them. Germline V gene sequence: CDR1 SGHVS, CDR2 FQNEAQ. The CDR3 totals 16 residues. The CDR3 spells CASSPKTLREGGGYTF. The CDR3 nucleotides are TGTGCCAGCAGCCCCAAAACCTTACGAGAGGGAGGAGGCTACACCTTC.

This clonotype was counted a few times. The chain recombines TRBV20-1 with TRBJ2-7; TRBD2 matches at 10 bases. Per the germline V gene, CDR1 is DFQATT and CDR2 is SNEGSKA (reference sequence). The CDR3 spans 13 residues. J gave up 5 bases and V 4 bases, and 5 bases lay outside the gene matches. The CDR3 here is CSAISGRSDEQYF. The CDR3, as DNA: TGCAGTGCTATTAGCGGGAGGAGCGACGAGCAGTACTTC.

This clonotype has ten or more counts. CDR3 DNA sequence: TGTGCCAGCAGCTTAGCGTACCCAATAGCGGGCGCCTACAATGAGCAGTTCTTC. It is translated as CASSLAYPIAGAYNEQFF. V and J are TRBV7-2 and TRBJ2-1; 7 positions agree with TRBD2. This CDR3 comprises 18 residues. Germline V CDR1 and CDR2: SGHTA, FQGNSA. The J segment lost 2 bases and the V segment lost 0 bases, leaving 10 bases of the junction unmatched.

This clonotype was detected ten times or more. This chain links TRBV25-1 with TRBJ2-7, with 9 bases aligning to TRBD2. The CDR3 is 13 residues long. The ends lost 7 bases at V and 5 bases at J; junction bases unmatched: 6. Germline V lookup: CDR1 MGHDK, CDR2 SYGVNS. CDR3 DNA: TGTGCCAGCACCTTAGCGGGAGATAACGAGCAGTACTTC. Translating gives CASTLAGDNEQYF.

The chain uses TRBV12-3 or TRBV12-4 and TRBJ2-3; the D call may be TRBD1 or TRBD2 (6 bases each). The CDR3 runs 15 residues. V was trimmed by 1 base and J by 9 bases, leaving 17 bases between them. The CDR3 here is CASSLEGGTRGTQYF. In DNA, the CDR3 is TGTGCCAGCAGTTTAGAAGGCGGGACACGAGGCACGCAGTATTTT.

V gene TRBV30 combines with J gene TRBJ1-6, with 8 bases aligning to TRBD1. This CDR3 has 14 amino acids. In germline, CDR1 is GTSNPN, CDR2 SVGIG (reference sequence). V dropped 3 bases and J dropped 5; count of bases not matched to a gene: 3. CDR3 amino acids: CAWRKDRDNSPLHF. CDR3 sequence (DNA): TGTGCCTGGAGGAAGGACAGGGATAATTCACCCCTCCACTTT. The full variable domain, completed using reference TRBV30 and TRBJ1-6, is SQTIHQWPATLVQPVGSPLSLECTVEGTSNPNLYWYRQAAGRGLQLLFYSVGIGQISSEVPQNLSASRPQDRQFILSSKKLLLSDSGFYLCAWRKDRDNSPLHFGNGTRLTVT.

Comments on this clonotype: Just one base apart from a much larger clone, this may be a read error. The V call is TRBV7-3, the J call TRBJ2-3; D gene unclear. The CDR3 extends over 14 amino acids. CDR1 SGHTA and CDR2 FQGTGA come from the germline V gene. Trimming removed 5 bases at V and 1 base at J, with 10 bases between. The CDR3: CASSVNPGTDTQYF. Written as DNA, the CDR3 is TGTGCCAGCAGCGTAAACCCAGGCACAGATACGCAGTATTTT.

This clonotype has at least ten counts. V is TRBV7-2 and J is TRBJ1-1; D gene uncertain. Trimming removed 0 bases from V and 6 bases from J, with 8 bases in between. This CDR3 contains 13 residues. Germline V gene data show CDR1 as SGHTA and CDR2 as FQGNSA. The CDR3 protein is CASSLAAAAEAFF. The CDR3, as DNA: TGTGCCAGCAGCTTAGCCGCGGCAGCTGAAGCTTTCTTT.

This clonotype was detected a few times. The V and J genes are TRBV24-1 and TRBJ1-2; D call uncertain. Germline V gene data show CDR1 as KGHDR and CDR2 as SFDVKD. The CDR3 totals 12 residues. Trimming shortened V by 4 bases and J by 4 bases, and 6 bases separated the two germline ends. CDR3 residues: CATSEQGYGYTF. The CDR3 DNA sequence: TGTGCCACCAGTGAGCAAGGCTATGGCTACACCTTC.

The table lists this clonotype with many counts. The rearrangement links TRBV7-6 to TRBJ1-1; D is ambiguous. V gave up 1 base and J gave up 0 bases, with 3 bases separating them. The CDR3 consists of 13 residues. Germline V gene data show CDR1 as SGHVS and CDR2 as FNYEAQ. The CDR3 nucleotides read TGTGCCAGCAGCTTAGAGGTGAACACTGAAGCTTTCTTT. Its translation is CASSLEVNTEAFF. The complete variable domain, with remaining parts taken from reference TRBV7-6 and TRBJ1-1, reads GAGVSQSPRYKVTKRGQDVALRCDPISGHVSLYWYRQALGQGPEFLTYFNYEAQQDKSGLPNDRFSAERPEGSISTLTIQRTEQRDSAMYRCASSLEVNTEAFFGQGTRLTVV.

This clonotype was seen many times. This chain connects TRBV12-3 or TRBV12-4 to TRBJ2-3; TRBD1 might be the D (6 bases). The V and J ends lost 6 bases and 5 bases respectively, with 24 bases between them. The CDR3 has 17 residues. The CDR3 DNA reads TGTGCCAGCAGCCCCAGGGTGGGGGCCAACGGAAGAGATACGCAGTATTTT. Its translation is CASSPRVGANGRDTQYF.

This clonotype was counted a few times. The CDR3 protein is CASSSRLGQGPSGANVLTF. The CDR3 nucleotides read TGTGCCAGCAGCTCCCGCCTGGGACAGGGGCCGTCTGGGGCCAACGTCCTGACTTTC. The chain combines TRBV7-2 with TRBJ2-6; TRBD1 aligns across 10 bases. The V gene end was trimmed by 4 bases and the J gene end by 1 base; junction bases not matched to a gene: 10. This CDR3 has 19 residues. CDR1 is SGHTA and CDR2 is FQGNSA in the germline V gene.

The sample holds many counts of this clonotype. The chain recombines TRBV7-2 with TRBJ1-1; 8 bases map to TRBD1. V gave up 0 bases and J gave up 0 bases; unmatched junction bases: 18. Germline V lookup: CDR1 SGHTA, CDR2 FQGNSA. CDR3 size: 21 residues. As DNA, the CDR3 is TGTGCCAGCAGCTTAGCGATTATAAAAAGGACAGGGCGACAGATGAACACTGAAGCTTTCTTT. Protein: CASSLAIIKRTGRQMNTEAFF. Based on the CDR3 plus reference TRBV7-2 and TRBJ1-1, the full variable domain is GAGVSQSPSNKVTEKGKDVELRCDPISGHTALYWYRQSLGQGLEFLIYFQGNSAPDKSGLPSDRFSAERTGGSVSTLTIQRTQQEDSAVYLCASSLAIIKRTGRQMNTEAFFGQGTRLTVV.

The chain links TRBV5-5 to TRBJ2-7; D is ambiguous. V was trimmed by 1 base and J by 7 bases, leaving 18 bases between them. This CDR3 region has 15 residues. CDR1 SGHKS and CDR2 YYEKEE come from the germline V gene (reference sequence). CDR3 in amino acids: CASSLLGPVKGEQYF. The CDR3, as DNA: TGTGCCAGCAGCTTGCTGGGCCCTGTAAAAGGGGAGCAGTACTTC.

The V and J genes are TRBV4-1 and TRBJ2-7, with unresolved D. V was cut by 3 bases and J by 0 bases, with 15 bases left in between. Germline assignment: CDR1 MGHRA and CDR2 YSYEKL. The CDR3 is 16 amino acids. CDR3: CASSQNRVLSSYEQYF. In DNA form, the CDR3 reads TGCGCCAGCAGCCAGAACCGGGTCCTCTCCTCCTACGAGCAGTACTTC.

This clonotype turned up a few times. This sequence joins TRBV19 and TRBJ1-5; the match to TRBD1 covers 11 bases. CDR3 length: 16 amino acids. Germline CDR1 LNHDA, CDR2 SQIVND (reference sequence). With V trimmed by 4 bases and J by 5 bases, 7 bases remained unmatched. The CDR3: CASSTLGQGAHQPQHF. The CDR3 nucleotides are TGTGCCAGTAGTACCCTAGGACAGGGGGCACATCAGCCCCAGCATTTT.

The rearrangement links TRBV29-1 to TRBJ2-7; the D gene is possibly TRBD1 (5 bases). The CDR3 has 13 residues. Trimming took off 1 base at V and 1 base at J, with 8 bases between the two ends. Germline V gives CDR1 SQVTM, CDR2 ANQGSEA. The CDR3, as DNA: TGCAGCGTTGAAGCGACAGCATCCTACGAGCAGTACTTC. It yields the protein CSVEATASYEQYF.

The chain links TRBV28 to TRBJ1-6; possibly TRBD1 for D (5 bases). Trimming removed 5 bases from V and 11 bases from J, with 10 bases in between. This CDR3 comprises 12 residues. Germline CDR1 MDHEN, CDR2 SYDVKM. The chain's CDR3 is CASSRRGAPLHF. CDR3 nucleotide sequence: TGTGCCAGCAGTCGAAGGGGAGCACCCCTCCACTTT.

This clonotype occurred a few times. The chain employs TRBV28 and TRBJ2-7, with TRBD2 matching 8 bases. From germline, CDR1 is MDHEN and CDR2 SYDVKM. Trimming cost V 3 bases and J 2 bases; bases outside gene matches: 6. This CDR3 is 15 amino acids long. In DNA, the CDR3 is TGTGCCAGCAGTTTCGGCGGGAGGTTTCCCTACGAGCAGTACTTC. Its protein product is CASSFGGRFPYEQYF.

This clonotype was recorded many times. This rearrangement joins TRBV7-2 to TRBJ2-7; D is perhaps TRBD1 or TRBD2 (5 bases each). The CDR3 loop spans 13 amino acids. CDR1 and CDR2 (germline): SGHTA, FQGNSA. V was trimmed by 2 bases and J by 2 bases, leaving 7 bases between them. The CDR3 DNA is TGTGCCAGCAGCTTATTGGGGGCCTACGAGCAGTACTTC. Its translation: CASSLLGAYEQYF.

This clonotype was seen at least ten times. The chain combines TRBV7-2 with TRBJ2-5, with 7 bases fitting TRBD2. Germline CDR1 and CDR2: SGHTA and FQGNSA. V was pared by 4 bases and J by 5 bases, with 7 bases of the junction left unmatched. CDR3 length: 14 residues. In nucleotides, the CDR3 is TGTGCCAGCAGCTCCTGGGGGGGAGTGGAGACCCAGTACTTC. Protein product: CASSSWGGVETQYF.

This chain links TRBV7-2 with TRBJ1-5; 8 nucleotides line up with TRBD1. CDR1 is SGHTA and CDR2 is FQGNSA in the germline V gene. The J segment lost 1 base and the V segment lost 5 bases, leaving 7 bases of the junction unmatched. This CDR3 is built from 16 residues. The CDR3 DNA follows: TGTGCCAGCAGCCCACTAGACAGGGGCAGCAATCAGCCCCAGCATTTT. Amino acids: CASSPLDRGSNQPQHF.

This clonotype was seen repeatedly, ten times or more. The J gene is TRBJ2-5, the V gene TRBV6-2 or TRBV6-3; D might be TRBD2 (6 bases). V dropped 4 bases and J dropped 5 bases, with 14 bases sitting between them. Germline CDR1 and CDR2: MNHEY and SVGEGT. The CDR3 extends over 14 amino acids. Written as DNA, the CDR3 is TGTGCCAGCAGTTCCGGACTGGAGGGGGAGACCCAGTACTTC. Translated: CASSSGLEGETQYF.

This clonotype was counted ten times or more. In DNA, the CDR3 is TGTGCCAGCAGCGGCGGAAACTATGGCTACACCTTC. This translates into CASSGGNYGYTF. This chain uses TRBV7-8 with TRBJ1-2, with D uncertain. Germline V gene lookup returns CDR1 SGHVS and CDR2 FQNEAQ. The V end was cut by 5 bases, the J end by 2 bases, with 6 bases between. The CDR3 contains 12 residues.